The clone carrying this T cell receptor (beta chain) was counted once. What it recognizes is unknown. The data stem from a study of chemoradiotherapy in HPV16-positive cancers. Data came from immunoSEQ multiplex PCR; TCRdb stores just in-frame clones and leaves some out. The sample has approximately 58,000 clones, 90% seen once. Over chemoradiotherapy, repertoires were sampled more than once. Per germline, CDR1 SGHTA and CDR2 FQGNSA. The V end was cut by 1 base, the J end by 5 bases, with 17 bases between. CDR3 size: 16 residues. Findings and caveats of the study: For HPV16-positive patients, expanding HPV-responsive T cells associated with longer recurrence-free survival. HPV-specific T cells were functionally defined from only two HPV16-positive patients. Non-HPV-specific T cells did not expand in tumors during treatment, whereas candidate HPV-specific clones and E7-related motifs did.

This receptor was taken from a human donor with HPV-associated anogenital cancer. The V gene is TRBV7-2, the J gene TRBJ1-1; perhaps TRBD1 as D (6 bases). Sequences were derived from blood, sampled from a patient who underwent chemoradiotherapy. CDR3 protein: CASSLEGGGRGTEAFF. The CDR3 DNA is TGTGCCAGCAGCTTAGAAGGTGGAGGGAGGGGGACTGAAGCTTTCTTT. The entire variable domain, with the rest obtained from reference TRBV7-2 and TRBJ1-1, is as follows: GAGVSQSPSNKVTEKGKDVELRCDPISGHTALYWYRQSLGQGLEFLIYFQGNSAPDKSGLPSDRFSAERTGGSVSTLTIQRTQQEDSAVYLCASSLEGGGRGTEAFFGQGTRLTVV.